Below are 27 T cell receptor beta chains sequenced from a single sample in a study of cytomegalovirus exposure and HLA in healthy donors. The PCR contained 60 Vbeta and 13 Jbeta primers. Profiled with immunoSEQ multiplex PCR; TCRdb holds only in-frame clones, not every one. The sample has 150,000 to 180,000 clones, approximately 85% seen once. The sample comprised PBMCs. The origin of the receptors is a woman under 30 in good health and CMV-seronegative.

The V and J genes are TRBV7-8 and TRBJ2-3, with no clear D. This CDR3 spans 12 amino acids. Germline loops: CDR1 SGHVS, CDR2 FQNEAQ. The V and J ends lost 5 bases and 0 bases respectively, with 3 bases between them. CDR3 nucleotide sequence: TGTGCCAGCAGCCTCAGCACAGATACGCAGTATTTT. It yields the protein CASSLSTDTQYF.

This clone appeared once. The J gene is TRBJ2-3, the V gene TRBV11-3; TRBD2 agrees at 11 bases. The CDR3 has 14 amino acids. V was pared by 8 bases and J by 5 bases, with 6 bases of the junction left unmatched. CDR1 and CDR2 (germline): SGHNT, YENEEA. CDR3 sequence: CASLTSGSVDTQYF. In DNA, the CDR3 is TGTGCCAGCCTAACTAGCGGGAGTGTAGATACGCAGTATTTT.

This clone has only a few counts. The chain couples TRBV5-1 to TRBJ1-2, with D possibly TRBD1 on 6 matching bases. Germline values: CDR1 SGHRS, CDR2 YFSETQ. Trimming shortened V by 4 bases and J by 4 bases, and 20 bases separated the two germline ends. CDR3 length: 16 residues. DNA of the CDR3: TGCGCCAGCAGCAAAAACTCTCGGACAGATACCTATGGCTACACCTTC. Translated: CASSKNSRTDTYGYTF. Full variable domain (outside the CDR3, taken from reference TRBV5-1 and TRBJ1-2): KAGVTQTPRYLIKTRGQQVTLSCSPISGHRSVSWYQQTPGQGLQFLFEYFSETQRNKGNFPGRFSGRQFSNSRSEMNVSTLELGDSALYLCASSKNSRTDTYGYTFGSGTRLTVV.

CDR3 region: CASSLIYSRGSEAFF. The CDR3 coding sequence is TGTGCCAGCAGTTTAATATACTCCAGGGGCTCTGAAGCTTTCTTT. This rearrangement joins TRBV28 to TRBJ1-1; tentative D call: TRBD1 (6 bases). From germline, CDR1 is MDHEN and CDR2 SYDVKM. Trimming took 2 bases from V and 6 from J, leaving 16 bases between them. The CDR3 runs to 15 residues. The full variable domain, with the rest looked up from reference TRBV28 and TRBJ1-1, is DVKVTQSSRYLVKRTGEKVFLECVQDMDHENMFWYRQDPGLGLRLIYFSYDVKMKEKGDIPEGYSVSREKKERFSLILESASTNQTSMYLCASSLIYSRGSEAFFGQGTRLTVV.

In this sample, this clone turned up a few times. The rearrangement links TRBV7-8 to TRBJ1-2; 9 bases are a match to TRBD1. CDR1 is SGHVS and CDR2 is FQNEAQ in the germline V gene. The CDR3 is 15 residues long. V shed 5 bases and J 7 bases; nucleotides not matched to a gene: 11. The CDR3 DNA follows: TGTGCCAGCAGCCCGGCGGACAGGGGAAGAGGTGGCTACACCTTC. Its translation is CASSPADRGRGGYTF.

This clone was seen more than once but under ten times. Other DNA sequences in this specimen translate into the identical CDR3. The rearrangement uses TRBV19 and TRBJ2-5, with a weak D call TRBD1 (6 bases). The V gene lost 6 bases and the J gene lost 5 bases, with 16 bases spanning the gap. In germline, CDR1 is LNHDA, CDR2 SQIVND (reference sequence). The CDR3 covers 14 residues. The CDR3, as DNA: TGTGCCAGTAGCCAAGGCAGGGGTCGGGAGACCCAGTACTTC. It is translated as CASSQGRGRETQYF.

This clone was detected a few times. The chain carries TRBV2 and TRBJ2-3; D gene ambiguous. Germline CDR1 reads SNHLY; CDR2 reads FYNNEI. The CDR3 extends over 10 amino acids. Trimming left V 5 bases short and J 7 bases short, with 4 bases between. DNA for the CDR3: TGTGCCAGCAGTCAAAATACGCAGTATTTT. It specifies CASSQNTQYF.

The V and J genes are TRBV28 and TRBJ2-3; TRBD1 matches at 7 bases. Per the germline V gene, CDR1 is MDHEN and CDR2 is SYDVKM. The CDR3 is made up of 16 amino acids. With 4 bases clipped from V and 1 base from J, the junction kept 8 bases outside the gene matches. In DNA form, the CDR3 reads TGTGCCAGCAGTTCGACAGGGCGAGGGGGCACAGATACGCAGTATTTT. Its translation is CASSSTGRGGTDTQYF.

The rearrangement uses TRBV28 and TRBJ2-1; D is perhaps TRBD2 (5 bases). The CDR3 runs to 14 residues. The germline V gene encodes CDR1 MDHEN and CDR2 SYDVKM. V lost 5 bases and J lost 0, with 8 bases in between. DNA for the CDR3: TGTGCCAGCAGTGTACTAGACTCCTACAATGAGCAGTTCTTC. Translating it yields CASSVLDSYNEQFF.

The chain is built from TRBV4-1 and TRBJ2-5, with 10 bases matching TRBD1. This CDR3 has 18 amino acids. Losses at the gene ends were 0 bases for V and 1 base for J; bases not matched to a gene: 8. Germline loops: CDR1 MGHRA, CDR2 YSYEKL. CDR3 nucleotide sequence: TGCGCCAGCAGCCAAGATCCCCCCCGGACAGGGGGCCAAGAGACCCAGTACTTC. Its translation is CASSQDPPRTGGQETQYF.

The rearrangement uses TRBV7-2 and TRBJ2-7; the match to TRBD1 covers 9 bases. Unmatched junction bases numbered 7, after V lost 1 base and J lost 3 bases. This CDR3 is built from 16 residues. Germline V gives CDR1 SGHTA, CDR2 FQGNSA. CDR3 sequence reads: CASSLVGTGQLYEQYF. DNA for the CDR3: TGTGCCAGCAGCTTAGTCGGGACAGGGCAACTCTACGAGCAGTACTTC.

This chain links TRBV19 with TRBJ1-2, with D possibly being TRBD1 (6 bases). The CDR3 consists of 12 residues. From germline, CDR1 is LNHDA and CDR2 SQIVND (reference sequence). Deletions cut 5 bases from V and 7 bases from J, with 11 bases between. CDR3 sequence (DNA): TGTGCCAGTAGTCGTCAGGGGTTTGGCTACACCTTC. Residues: CASSRQGFGYTF.

This sequence joins TRBV19 and TRBJ1-2, with unresolved D. This CDR3 has 14 amino acids. Trimming pared 6 bases from V and 4 bases from J, leaving 15 bases between. CDR1 and CDR2 from the germline V gene are LNHDA and SQIVND (reference sequence). CDR3 coding DNA: TGTGCCAGTAGCTGGACCGCGGACTCCTATGGCTACACCTTC. Its protein product is CASSWTADSYGYTF.

This clone came up a few times. V is TRBV19 and J is TRBJ2-7, with D tentatively TRBD1 (5 bases). Germline CDR1 reads LNHDA; CDR2 reads SQIVND (reference sequence). This CDR3 comprises 14 residues. V lost 6 bases, J lost 10 bases, and 22 bases lay in between. As DNA, the CDR3 is TGTGCCAGTAGCCGCCGACAGAATACCTACGGACAGTACTTC. Its translation is CASSRRQNTYGQYF.

The V call is TRBV4-1, the J call TRBJ2-7; 12 bases match TRBD1. This CDR3 region has 16 residues. V lost 3 bases, J lost 3 bases, and 6 bases stayed unmatched. CDR1 MGHRA and CDR2 YSYEKL come from the germline V gene. CDR3 residues: CASSQAGTGGFYEQYF. DNA of the CDR3: TGCGCCAGCAGCCAGGCCGGGACAGGGGGCTTCTACGAGCAGTACTTC.

V gene TRBV19 combines with J gene TRBJ2-2; TRBD2 aligns across 10 bases. Germline CDR1 and CDR2: LNHDA and SQIVND (reference sequence). Trimming at V came to 8 bases and at J to 4 bases, leaving 10 bases not matched to a gene. This CDR3 contains 16 residues. The CDR3 DNA reads TGTGCCAGTGGGCGGGGACTAGCGATAATCACCGGGGAGCTGTTTTTT. The encoded protein is CASGRGLAIITGELFF.

This rearrangement joins TRBV11-3 to TRBJ2-2; D is undetermined. The CDR3 is 12 residues long. Germline CDR1 reads SGHNT; CDR2 reads YENEEA. Trimming left V 1 base short and J 6 bases short, with 3 bases between. The CDR3 region has the DNA TGTGCCAGCAGCTTAGCGGCCGGGGAGCTGTTTTTT. Its protein is CASSLAAGELFF.

The chain links TRBV7-2 to TRBJ2-4; D is perhaps TRBD1 (5 bases). There are 15 residues in the CDR3. V was cut by 5 bases and J by 0 bases, with 11 bases left in between. Germline CDR1 is SGHTA and CDR2 is FQGNSA. CDR3 coding DNA: TGTGCCAGCAGCACCCAGACAGTAGCCAAAAACATTCAGTACTTC. Translation gives CASSTQTVAKNIQYF.

To note about this clone: The junction departs from the called germline gene at one end, perhaps through a read error. The gene calls are TRBV7-7 and TRBJ2-5, with 13 bases aligning to TRBD2. CDR1 SSHAT and CDR2 FNYEAQ come from the germline V gene (reference sequence). CDR3 size: 17 residues. In DNA, the CDR3 is TGTGCTAGCAGCTCTTATCGACTAGCGGGAGGATTGGAGACCCAGTACTTC. It encodes CASSSYRLAGGLETQYF.

The CDR3 is CASSLGGATSIYEQYF. The CDR3, as DNA: TGTGCCAGCAGCTTGGGCGGGGCCACCTCAATCTACGAGCAGTACTTC. The chain is built from TRBV5-4 and TRBJ2-7; D is possibly TRBD2 (6 bases). Germline V gene data show CDR1 as SGHNT and CDR2 as YYREEE (reference sequence). Deletions cut 0 bases from V and 3 bases from J, with 16 bases between. CDR3 length: 16 amino acids. Supplemented by reference TRBV5-4 and TRBJ2-7, the full variable domain reads ETGVTQSPTHLIKTRGQQVTLRCSSQSGHNTVSWYQQALGQGPQFIFQYYREEENGRGNFPPRFSGLQFPNYSSELNVNALELDDSALYLCASSLGGATSIYEQYFGPGTRLTVT.

The rearrangement uses TRBV28 and TRBJ1-2, with D unclear. The CDR3 is made up of 10 amino acids. The germline V and J ends were trimmed by 6 bases and 4 bases, with 3 bases remaining between them. Germline CDR1 MDHEN, CDR2 SYDVKM. Here the CDR3 DNA reads TGTGCCAGCAGCCGCTATGGCTACACCTTC. Translating it yields CASSRYGYTF.

The chain employs TRBV28 and TRBJ1-2; the match to TRBD1 covers 7 bases. Germline V lookup: CDR1 MDHEN, CDR2 SYDVKM. V trimming: 3 bases; J trimming: 0 bases; junction bases outside the gene matches: 16. The CDR3 is made up of 19 amino acids. The CDR3 DNA reads TGTGCCAGCAGTTTGTTTTCGCTGAAGGACAGGACCTCTAACTATGGCTACACCTTC. Amino acids: CASSLFSLKDRTSNYGYTF.

The chain carries TRBV7-2 and TRBJ1-2; D might be TRBD1 (5 bases). Germline CDR1 SGHTA, CDR2 FQGNSA. This CDR3 is 14 amino acids long. V was shortened by 5 bases and J by 4 bases, with 14 bases between the two germline ends. The CDR3 nucleotides are TGTGCCAGCAGCCCGGCAGGAGGGGCCTATGGCTACACCTTC. Its protein is CASSPAGGAYGYTF.

The chain couples TRBV6-5 to TRBJ1-1; no clear D. Germline V gene lookup returns CDR1 MNHEY and CDR2 SVGAGI. The V and J ends lost 3 bases and 5 bases respectively, with 4 bases between them. The CDR3 contains 11 residues. The CDR3 loop is CASSYQTEAFF. Here the CDR3 DNA reads TGTGCCAGCAGTTATCAGACTGAAGCTTTCTTT.

The chain joins TRBV11-2 to TRBJ1-4, with D possibly matching TRBD1 (5 bases). The CDR3 totals 15 residues. Germline CDR1 and CDR2: SGHAT and FQNNGV. V lost 5 bases to trimming and J lost 5 bases, with 15 bases between them. CDR3 in DNA: TGTGCCAGCAGCCCCCTCGGTGGGGGGAATGAAAAACTGTTTTTT. It is translated as CASSPLGGGNEKLFF.

The gene calls are TRBV30 and TRBJ1-5, with no clear D. In germline, CDR1 is GTSNPN, CDR2 SVGIG (reference sequence). This CDR3 is 13 amino acids long. Deletions cut 8 bases from V and 7 bases from J, with 18 bases between. The CDR3 nucleotides read TGTGCCGCGGGCCGGATAGGGAACCAGCCCCAGCATTTT. It encodes CAAGRIGNQPQHF.

The V call is TRBV5-4, the J call TRBJ2-5; 11 bases are a match to TRBD1. This CDR3 is built from 14 residues. With V trimmed by 3 bases and J by 7 bases, 5 bases remained unmatched. CDR1 is SGHNT and CDR2 is YYREEE in the germline V gene (reference sequence). The CDR3 is CASSWTGGGGTQYF. CDR3 DNA sequence: TGTGCCAGCAGCTGGACAGGGGGCGGTGGGACCCAGTACTTC.